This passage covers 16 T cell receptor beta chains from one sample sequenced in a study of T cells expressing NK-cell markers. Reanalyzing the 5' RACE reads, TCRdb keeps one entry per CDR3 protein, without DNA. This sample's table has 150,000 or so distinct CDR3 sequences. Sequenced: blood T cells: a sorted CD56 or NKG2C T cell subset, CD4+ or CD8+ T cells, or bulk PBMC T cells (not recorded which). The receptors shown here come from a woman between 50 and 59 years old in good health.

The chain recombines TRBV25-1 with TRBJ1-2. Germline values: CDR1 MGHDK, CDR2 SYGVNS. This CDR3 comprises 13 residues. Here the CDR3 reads CASSESDIYGYTF.

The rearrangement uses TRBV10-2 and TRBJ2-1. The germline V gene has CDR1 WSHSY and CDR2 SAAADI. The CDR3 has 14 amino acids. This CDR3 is CASSDSSSYNEQFF.

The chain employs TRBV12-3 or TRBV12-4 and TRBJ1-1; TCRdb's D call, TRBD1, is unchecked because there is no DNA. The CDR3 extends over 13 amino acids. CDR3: CASKLGGATEAFF.

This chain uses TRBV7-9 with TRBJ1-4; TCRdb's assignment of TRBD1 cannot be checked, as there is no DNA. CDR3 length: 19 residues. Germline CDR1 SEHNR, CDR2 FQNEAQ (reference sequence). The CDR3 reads CASSSQALGRESDGVKLFF.

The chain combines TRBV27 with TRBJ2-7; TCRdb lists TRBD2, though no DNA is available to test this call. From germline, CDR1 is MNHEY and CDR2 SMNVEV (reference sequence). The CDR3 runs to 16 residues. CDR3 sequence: CASSPLGTSGSNEQYF.

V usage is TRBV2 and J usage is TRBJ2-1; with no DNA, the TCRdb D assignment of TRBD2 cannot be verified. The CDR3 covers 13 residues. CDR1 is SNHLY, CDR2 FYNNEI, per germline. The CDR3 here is CASSETLAGRQFF. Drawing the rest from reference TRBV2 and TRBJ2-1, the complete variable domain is EPEVTQTPSHQVTQMGQEVILRCVPISNHLYFYWYRQILGQKVEFLVSFYNNEISEKSEIFDDQFSVERPDGSNFTLKIRSTKLEDSAMYFCASSETLAGRQFFGPGTRLTVL.

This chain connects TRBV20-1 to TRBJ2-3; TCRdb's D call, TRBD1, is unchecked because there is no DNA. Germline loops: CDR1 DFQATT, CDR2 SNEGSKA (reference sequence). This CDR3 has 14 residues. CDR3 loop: CSATDRDNDDTQYF.

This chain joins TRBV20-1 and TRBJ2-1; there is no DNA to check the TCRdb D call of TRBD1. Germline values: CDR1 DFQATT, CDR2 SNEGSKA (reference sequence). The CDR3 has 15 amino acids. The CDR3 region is CSAETPSGGGAEQFF.

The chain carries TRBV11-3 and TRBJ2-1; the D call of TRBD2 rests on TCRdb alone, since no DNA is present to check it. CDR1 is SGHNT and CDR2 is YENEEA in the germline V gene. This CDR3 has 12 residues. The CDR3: CASRRLAGVKFF. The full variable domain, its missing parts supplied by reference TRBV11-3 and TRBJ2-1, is EAGVVQSPRYKIIEKKQPVAFWCNPISGHNTLYWYLQNLGQGPELLIRYENEEAVDDSQLPKDRFSAERLKGVDSTLKIQPAELGDSAVYLCASRRLAGVKFFGPGTRLTVL.

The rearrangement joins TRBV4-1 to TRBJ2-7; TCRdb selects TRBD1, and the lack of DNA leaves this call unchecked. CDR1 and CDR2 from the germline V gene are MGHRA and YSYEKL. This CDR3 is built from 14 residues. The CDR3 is CASSQERTDYEQYF.

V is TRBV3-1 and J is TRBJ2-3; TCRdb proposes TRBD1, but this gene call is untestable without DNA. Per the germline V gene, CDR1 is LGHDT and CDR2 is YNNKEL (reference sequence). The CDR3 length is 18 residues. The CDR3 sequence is CASSPHYSNQGARGTQYF.

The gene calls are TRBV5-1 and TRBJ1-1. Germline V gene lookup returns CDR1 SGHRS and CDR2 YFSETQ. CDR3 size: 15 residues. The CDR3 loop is CASRAEGSMNTEAFF.

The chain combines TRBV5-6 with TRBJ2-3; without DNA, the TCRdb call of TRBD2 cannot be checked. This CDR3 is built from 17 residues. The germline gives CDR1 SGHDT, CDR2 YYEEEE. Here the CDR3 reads CASSFVKGPSGTDTQYF.

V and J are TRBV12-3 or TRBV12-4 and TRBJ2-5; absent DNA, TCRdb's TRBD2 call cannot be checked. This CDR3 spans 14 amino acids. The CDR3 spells CASTAGGWRETQYF.

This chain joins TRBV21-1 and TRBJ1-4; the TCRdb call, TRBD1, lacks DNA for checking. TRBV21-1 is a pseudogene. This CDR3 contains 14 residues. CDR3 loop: CASSTPGYIEKLFF.

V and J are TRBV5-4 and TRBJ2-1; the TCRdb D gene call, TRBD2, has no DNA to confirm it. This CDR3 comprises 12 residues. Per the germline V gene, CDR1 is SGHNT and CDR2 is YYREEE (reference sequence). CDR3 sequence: CASSPDGSEQFF.